Listed here are 8 T cell receptor beta chains from one sample, sequenced in a study of blood T cell repertoires in COVID-19 (dated by TCRdb to about 2020). Libraries were prepared through the immunoSEQ multiplex PCR assay. TCRdb carries this immuneACCESS record with in-frame sequences only. Its versions omit some clonotypes, under half of them owing to an unresolved V gene in the studies checked, with the rest unexplained. The sample profile shows roughly 410,000 clones; about 88% of them were found once. The top ten hold approximately 1.5% of the sample. The sequenced sample consisted of peripheral blood. All receptors come from a woman in her thirties or forties with COVID-19, enrolled during active disease.

This chain connects TRBV7-2 to TRBJ2-5, with a tentative D call TRBD1 (6 bases). The V end was cut by 4 bases, the J end by 1 base, with 10 bases between. This CDR3 is built from 14 residues. Germline V gene sequence: CDR1 SGHTA, CDR2 FQGNSA. The CDR3 bases are TGTGCCAGCAGCTGGCAGACAGGCCAAGAGACCCAGTACTTC. Its protein is CASSWQTGQETQYF.

The CDR3 DNA follows: TGTGCCAGCTCACCAGAAACCCGTGGACAGAACACTGAAGCTTTCTTT. Its protein is CASSPETRGQNTEAFF. V is TRBV18 and J is TRBJ1-1; weak D call: TRBD1 (5 bases). Trimming stripped 2 bases from V and 1 base from J, with 14 bases between. This CDR3 spans 16 amino acids. Germline V gene lookup returns CDR1 KGHSH and CDR2 LQKENI. Based on the CDR3 plus reference TRBV18 and TRBJ1-1, the full variable domain is NAGVMQNPRHLVRRRGQEARLRCSPMKGHSHVYWYRQLPEEGLKFMVYLQKENIIDESGMPKERFSAEFPKEGPSILRIQQVVRGDSAAYFCASSPETRGQNTEAFFGQGTRLTVV.

V is TRBV5-5 and J is TRBJ1-1, with 9 bases matching TRBD1. Trimming cost V 2 bases and J 1 base; bases outside gene matches: 9. Germline assignment: CDR1 SGHKS and CDR2 YYEKEE (reference sequence). The CDR3 sequence is 17 residues long. The CDR3 DNA reads TGTGCCAGCAGCTTTGGAACAGGGGGCAGAGGGAACACTGAAGCTTTCTTT. Protein sequence: CASSFGTGGRGNTEAFF. The full variable domain, with the rest looked up from reference TRBV5-5 and TRBJ1-1, is DAGVTQSPTHLIKTRGQQVTLRCSPISGHKSVSWYQQVLGQGPQFIFQYYEKEERGRGNFPDRFSARQFPNYSSELNVNALLLGDSALYLCASSFGTGGRGNTEAFFGQGTRLTVV.

The chain links TRBV7-2 to TRBJ1-1, with D tentatively TRBD1 (5 bases). This CDR3 is 15 amino acids long. The germline V gene encodes CDR1 SGHTA and CDR2 FQGNSA. V lost 5 bases to trimming and J lost 4 bases, with 17 bases between them. CDR3 nucleotide sequence: TGTGCCAGCAGCCCTTTTCCAGGGATTGGCACTGAAGCTTTCTTT. As protein: CASSPFPGIGTEAFF.

The genes are TRBV4-3 and TRBJ2-7; 9 positions agree with TRBD1. V trimming: 3 bases; J trimming: 2 bases; junction bases outside the gene matches: 5. The CDR3 consists of 15 residues. Germline CDR1 reads LGHNA; CDR2 reads YSLEER. DNA for the CDR3: TGCGCCAGCAGCCAGGTGGACAGGGGCACCTACGAGCAGTACTTC. Encoded protein: CASSQVDRGTYEQYF.

J is TRBJ2-7 and V is TRBV7-2; TRBD2 agrees at 7 bases. The J segment lost 1 base and the V segment lost 3 bases, leaving 6 bases of the junction unmatched. This CDR3 region has 15 residues. Per the germline V gene, CDR1 is SGHTA and CDR2 is FQGNSA. This chain's CDR3 is CASSFRWEGSYEQYF. The CDR3 nucleotides are TGTGCCAGCAGCTTCCGTTGGGAGGGGTCCTACGAGCAGTACTTC. Supplemented by reference TRBV7-2 and TRBJ2-7, the full variable domain reads GAGVSQSPSNKVTEKGKDVELRCDPISGHTALYWYRQSLGQGLEFLIYFQGNSAPDKSGLPSDRFSAERTGGSVSTLTIQRTQQEDSAVYLCASSFRWEGSYEQYFGPGTRLTVT.

The chain employs TRBV30 and TRBJ1-2; D gene unclear. V lost 2 bases and J lost 4, with 11 bases in between. Germline-derived CDR1 and CDR2 are GTSNPN and SVGIG (reference sequence). This CDR3 is 13 amino acids long. The CDR3 DNA sequence: TGTGCCTGGAGTTCCCGGGGAAGCTATGGCTACACCTTC. Encoded protein: CAWSSRGSYGYTF.

This clone was observed a handful of times. V usage is TRBV27 and J usage is TRBJ2-7; TRBD1 aligns across 7 bases. V shed 7 bases, J shed 0 bases, and the junction held 3 bases outside the gene matches. The CDR3 consists of 13 residues. The germline CDR1 and CDR2 sequences are MNHEY and SMNVEV (reference sequence). DNA of the CDR3: TGTGCCAGCAAACAGGGGAACTCCTACGAGCAGTACTTC. Protein product: CASKQGNSYEQYF.